This T cell receptor (beta chain) was retrieved from a study of cytotoxic CD8 clonotypes in ibrutinib-treated CLL. Study-level background: After median roughly 68 months, roughly 15 stayed in remission, approximately twelve progressed; responses about 25 partial, 2 complete. Response material was collected after a median 12 months of treatment, range 6 to 36. Study results and caveats: Higher circulating CD8+ T-cell counts strongly accompanied higher baseline clonality, above age-matched healthy donors.

The method was immunoSEQ multiplex PCR; TCRdb's version includes in-frame clones alone and lacks a portion of them. The table lists almost 250,000 clones, roughly 74% of them singletons. The CDR3 covers 15 residues. CDR1 is SEHNR, CDR2 FQNEAQ, per germline (reference sequence). V was pared by 0 bases and J by 4 bases, with 12 bases between. Points on this clone: Its antigen remains unknown.

The V and J genes are TRBV7-9 and TRBJ1-2, with D possibly TRBD1 on 5 matching bases. The clonotype comes from a human donor with chronic lymphocytic leukemia. The source was PBMCs, collected after 24 months of ibrutinib treatment. The DNA of the CDR3 is TGTGCCAGCAGCTTAGCGGCGACAGTAGTCTATGGCTACACCTTC. Translation gives CASSLAATVVYGYTF.